The sequence of this TCR beta chain was determined in a study of cytomegalovirus exposure and HLA in healthy donors. Study results and caveats: In a later analysis, first-cohort TCR clusters were found to tend to co-occur in the approximately 120 validation repertoires. Researchers catalogued some 160 TCR beta chains as cytomegalovirus-associated. The classifier was said to identify cytomegalovirus status with high specificity and sensitivity. Usually a TCR sequence was rare, but some public TCRs were found in many donors.

Produced via immunoSEQ multiplex PCR; TCRdb's table is partial and in-frame only. This table has over 60,000 clones, about 94% appearing once. Germline V gene sequence: CDR1 SGHVS, CDR2 FQNEAQ. The CDR3 spans 16 residues. Trimming took off 5 bases at V and 0 bases at J, with 14 bases between the two ends. Notes on this clone: Its specificity is unknown.

Sequenced input: PBMCs. The gene calls are TRBV7-8 and TRBJ1-5; D is perhaps TRBD1 (5 bases). The receptor was derived from a man younger than 35 in good health and CMV-seropositive. In nucleotides, the CDR3 is TGTGCCAGCAGCACGAGGACACCTTATAGCAATCAGCCCCAGCATTTT. This sequence encodes CASSTRTPYSNQPQHF.